This T cell receptor (beta chain) was obtained from a study of response to subunit inactivated influenza vaccine (dated 2018 in TCRdb). For the wider study: Deep quantitative T cell receptor repertoire profiling was used in the study to track responses to a trivalent subunit inactivated influenza vaccine.

Library prep was done by RT-PCR. TCRdb records Illumina HiSeq 2500 as the sequencer. TCRdb reanalyzed the raw reads on its own, using fastp at Q25 for trimming and MiXCR for clone calling, and kept in-frame beta chains. Every CDR3 protein is listed once, alongside the most common genes and DNA of its rows. The table for this sample lists 500,000 to 600,000 distinct CDR3 sequences; around 11% of them were counted only once. Of the sample, more than 8.5% is held by the ten largest clones. This clonotype was seen more than once but under ten times. The antigen this receptor binds is unknown. No qualities accompany the bases; no much larger clone lies one base away. Its CDR3 holds 14 amino acids, cysteine through phenylalanine. Kept here is only the CDR3 DNA, which spans 42 bases and is read in frame from base 1. Via the germline V gene, CDR1 is SNHLY and CDR2 FYNNEI. Relative to germline, V is 7 bases shorter and J is 9 bases shorter, with 19 bases between their ends.

The paper as a whole reports these results and caveats: It was suggested by the authors that each seasonal influenza vaccination may recruit only a limited number of new T cells.

Source: PBMCs from blood, taken on the day of vaccination. The TCR originated in a man between 45 and 60 years old who received an inactivated influenza vaccine. Donor details come from another sample of the same person, matched by shared clones. The receptor chain draws on TRBV2 and TRBJ2-4, with no reliable assignment of the D segment. The CDR3 here reads CASTSIKGWGIQYF. The sequence in DNA is TGTGCCAGCACCTCAATTAAGGGATGGGGCATTCAGTACTTC.